This paragraph covers one T cell receptor beta chain sequence. This record comes from a study of blood T cell repertoires in COVID-19. At the level of the study: COVID-19 samples from acute and convalescent phases originated in the United States, Italy and Spain. The cDNA or gDNA used as material had been derived from T cells, B-cell-depleted T cells, or PBMCs.

Authors' data handling: Amplified reference gene primers provided the basis for estimating nucleated cell counts. The table came from immunoSEQ multiplex PCR; TCRdb's copy has only in-frame clones and leaves some out. V, J and clone size were drawn from that table, and D and trimming were deduced from the DNA. This table holds around 330,000 clones, about 91% found once. The CDR3 is made up of 16 amino acids. The germline CDR1 and CDR2 sequences are LNHDA and SQIVND (reference sequence). V lost 7 bases and J lost 1, with 17 bases in between. The specimen was PBMCs or T cells enriched from blood (not recorded which). The clonotype originates from a woman in her 40s who had recovered from COVID-19. The chain joins TRBV19 to TRBJ1-5; D is ambiguous. The chain's CDR3 is CASTQRKAGSNQPQHF. In nucleotides, the CDR3 is TGTGCCAGTACCCAGAGAAAGGCGGGGAGCAATCAGCCCCAGCATTTT.